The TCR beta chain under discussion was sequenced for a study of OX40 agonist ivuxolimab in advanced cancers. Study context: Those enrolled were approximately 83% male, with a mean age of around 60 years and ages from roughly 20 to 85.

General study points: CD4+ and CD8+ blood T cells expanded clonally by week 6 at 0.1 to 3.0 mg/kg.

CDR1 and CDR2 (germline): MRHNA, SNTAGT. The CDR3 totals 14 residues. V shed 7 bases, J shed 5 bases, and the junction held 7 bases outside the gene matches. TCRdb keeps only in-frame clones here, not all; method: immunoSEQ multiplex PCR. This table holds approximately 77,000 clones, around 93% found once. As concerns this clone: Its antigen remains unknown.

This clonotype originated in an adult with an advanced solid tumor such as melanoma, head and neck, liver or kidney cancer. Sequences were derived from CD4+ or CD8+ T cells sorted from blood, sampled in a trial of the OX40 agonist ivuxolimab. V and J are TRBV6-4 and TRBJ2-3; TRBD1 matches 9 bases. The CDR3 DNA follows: TGTGCCAGCATCGTACAGGGGGCAAAAGATACGCAGTATTTT. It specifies CASIVQGAKDTQYF.